This TCR beta chain was recorded in a study of T cell repertoires in cytomegalovirus infection. As for the study in general: Recently identified HLA-C-restricted CMV epitopes were among the peptides used. It can be stated that public TCR beta signatures indicated CMV infection as well as a matching HLA type. Notes on the study in general: Carriers of CMV and the relevant HLA type were discriminated by public TCR beta frequency. There were HLA-C-restricted CMV-specific TCR beta clonotypes dominating the ex vivo response.

A remark on this clonotype: Its antigen is not identified.

Each CDR3 protein is one row after TCRdb ran MiXCR on the reads. The sample comprises about 500,000 distinct CDR3 sequences, roughly 34% of which are singletons, and under 20% rests with the top ten. CDR1 is LGHDT, CDR2 YNNKEL, per germline (reference sequence). Trimming took 4 bases from V and 4 from J, leaving 17 bases between them. This CDR3 has 15 residues. The chain employs TRBV3-1 and TRBJ2-7; weak D call: TRBD2 (5 bases). The TCR sequence derives from a human donor in good health (CMV status not recorded). Some clones in this sample may be carry-over from other donors' samples. The material was cultured PBMCs, obtained from culture after CMV antigen stimulation. This CDR3 reads CASSLFGGGDYEQYF. The CDR3 region has the DNA TGTGCCAGCAGCCTTTTCGGCGGAGGAGATTACGAGCAGTACTTC.